This TCR beta chain was recorded in a study of T-cell reconstitution after alpha-beta-depleted transplantation in children. The study's findings and limits: At one year after transplant, newly produced T cells mostly accounted for T-cell counts and diversity. Surviving recipient cells, namely T cells and thymic progenitors, were the source of high day-60 TCRbeta diversity in some patients. Reported findings indicate that, about two months after transplant, alpha-beta T cells came from several hundred expanded clones, which were derived from non-depleted graft cells.

J lost 3 bases, V lost 2 bases, and 9 bases had no gene match. This CDR3 spans 17 amino acids. The germline CDR1 and CDR2 sequences are SGHKS and YYEKEE (reference sequence). As for this clonotype: Its antigen remains unidentified.

Unique molecular identifiers were used in preparing the TCRbeta library. Via MiXCR, TCRdb re-called the PCR reads, giving one row per CDR3 protein. This sample has approximately 500,000 distinct CDR3 sequences, with approximately 10% found just once. The sample was PBMCs, taken before TCRalphabeta/CD19-depleted stem cell transplant. The V and J genes are TRBV5-5 and TRBJ2-2, with 8 bases that match TRBD2. The TCR was taken from a child between 2 and 9 years old with inherited bone marrow failure, due to receive a stem cell transplant. The CDR3 spells CASSFGVAGRYTGELFF. For the CDR3, the DNA is TGTGCCAGCAGCTTCGGAGTAGCGGGGAGATACACCGGGGAGCTGTTTTTT.